In its sample, the clone carrying this T cell receptor beta chain was seen once. Antigen: not known. The data belong to a study of T cell repertoires in cytomegalovirus infection. General observations from the study: Carriers of CMV plus the relevant HLA were identified by cumulative public TCR beta family frequency.

CDR1 is MNHNY, CDR2 SVGAGI, per germline (reference sequence). V was pared by 5 bases and J by 0 bases, with 12 bases between. The CDR3 has 15 amino acids. TCRdb reprocessed the reads via MiXCR and lists one record per CDR3 protein. The sample records 200,000 to 250,000 distinct CDR3 sequences, roughly 23% being singletons. Material: CD8+ T cells from PBMCs. V usage is TRBV6-6 and J usage is TRBJ2-3; D may be TRBD1 (6 bases). The sequence was obtained from a human donor in good health (CMV status not recorded). Some clones in this sample may be carry-over from other donors' samples. DNA of the CDR3: TGTGCCAGCAGTATGACAGGTTTTAGCACAGATACGCAGTATTTT. It encodes CASSMTGFSTDTQYF.